Listed below are T cell receptor beta chains from one sample, sequenced in a study of T-cell reconstitution after alpha-beta-depleted transplantation in children. TCRdb re-derived calls from the PCR reads in MiXCR, one entry per CDR3 protein. The repertoire includes about 110,000 distinct CDR3 sequences, around a tenth of them detected once, and around 35% sits in the top ten. The input for sequencing was PBMCs, taken before TCRalphabeta/CD19-depleted stem cell transplant. The receptors here all came from a boy aged 2 to 9 with acute lymphoblastic leukemia, due to receive a stem cell transplant. The CDR3 runs from the conserved cysteine through the conserved F or W.

j_call,v_call,cdr3_aa
TRBJ2-2,TRBV5-1,CASSSTIGELFF
TRBJ2-1,TRBV12-3/TRBV12-4,CASSSTGTSGLSSYNEQFF
TRBJ2-3,TRBV30,CAWRLGPGTDTQYF
TRBJ2-7,TRBV5-1,CASSLAVDIYEQYF
TRBJ2-7,TRBV20-1,CSAKTGTGYSYEQYF
TRBJ1-5,TRBV15,CATSRAGPGSNQPQHF
TRBJ2-7,TRBV29-1,CSVRTSGRGYEQYF
TRBJ1-6,TRBV12-3/TRBV12-4,CASRQGLSPLHF
TRBJ1-5,TRBV4-2,CASSRLGGETQPQHF
TRBJ2-5,TRBV20-1,CSARRGGGFGSETQYF
TRBJ1-2,TRBV29-1,CSVVFGQAYGYTF
TRBJ2-4,TRBV27,CASRPRTEPAKNIQYF
TRBJ2-7,TRBV3-1,CASSQVINYEQYF
TRBJ2-6,TRBV28,CASSPAGSGANVLTF
TRBJ2-4,TRBV3-1,CASSQEPGSVSWAKNIQYF
TRBJ2-1,TRBV6-5,CASSFGTPGGNEQFF
TRBJ2-2,TRBV28,CASSLLGGPATGELFF
TRBJ1-5,TRBV9,CASSIGQDGNQPQHF
TRBJ2-5,TRBV25-1,CASSGPGTALGETQYF
TRBJ2-4,TRBV6-1,CASRLADPKNIQYF
TRBJ1-1,TRBV20-1,CSARGTGRTEAFF
TRBJ2-1,TRBV27,CACRQGAYNEQFF
TRBJ2-3,TRBV7-6,CASSFSGSTDTQYF
TRBJ1-2,TRBV28,CASSFPGGYTF
TRBJ2-2,TRBV29-1,CSVGTSGRAQGVGELFF
TRBJ2-1,TRBV7-9,CASSFVPANEQFF
TRBJ1-4,TRBV28,CASSLVSSASNEKLFF
TRBJ2-3,TRBV9,CASSVLSGGSTDTQYF
TRBJ2-7,TRBV20-1,CSQGTPYEQYF
TRBJ2-3,TRBV6-1,CASSVSSGSGTDTQYF
TRBJ2-2,TRBV10-1,CASRIERENTGELFF
TRBJ2-7,TRBV14,CASSQDLGTSSYEQYF
TRBJ2-7,TRBV3-1,CASSWGLGVYEQYF
TRBJ2-2,TRBV7-3,CASSLYTNTGELFF
TRBJ2-1,TRBV12-3/TRBV12-4,CASSSTSGRNEQFF
TRBJ2-2,TRBV4-2,CASSQNYRTSNTGELFF
TRBJ2-7,TRBV20-1,CSVMPGLYEQYF
TRBJ1-4,TRBV28,CASTDRGRGTNEKLFF
TRBJ2-7,TRBV6-1,CASSEAVASGRFYEQYF
TRBJ2-3,TRBV5-1,CASSLTSGNADTQYF
TRBJ2-2,TRBV20-1,CSARGVAGELFF
TRBJ1-5,TRBV30,CAWSVRHEGGPQHF
TRBJ2-2,TRBV7-2,CASSPLAIGTGEPFF
TRBJ2-1,TRBV5-1,CASSSPGAGGINEQFF
TRBJ2-1,TRBV5-1,CASSPGAAWGNEHFF
TRBJ1-4,TRBV4-1,CASSQGPRDEKLFF